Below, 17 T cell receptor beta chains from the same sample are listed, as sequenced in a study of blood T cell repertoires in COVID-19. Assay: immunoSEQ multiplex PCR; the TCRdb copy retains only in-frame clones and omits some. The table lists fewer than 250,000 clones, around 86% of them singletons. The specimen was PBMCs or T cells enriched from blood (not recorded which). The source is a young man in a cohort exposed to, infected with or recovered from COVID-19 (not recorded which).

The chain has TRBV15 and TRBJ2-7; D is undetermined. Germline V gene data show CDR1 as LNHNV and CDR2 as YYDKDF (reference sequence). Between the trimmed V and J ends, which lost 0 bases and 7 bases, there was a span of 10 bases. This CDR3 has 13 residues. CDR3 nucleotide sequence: TGTGCCACCAGCAGAGATAACTCGCCGGAGCAGTACTTC. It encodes CATSRDNSPEQYF.

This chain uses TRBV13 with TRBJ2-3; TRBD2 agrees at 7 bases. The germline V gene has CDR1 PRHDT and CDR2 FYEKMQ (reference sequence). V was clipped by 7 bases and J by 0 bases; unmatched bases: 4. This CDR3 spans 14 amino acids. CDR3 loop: CASMSAGSTDTQYF. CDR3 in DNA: TGTGCCAGCATGTCAGCGGGGAGCACAGATACGCAGTATTTT.

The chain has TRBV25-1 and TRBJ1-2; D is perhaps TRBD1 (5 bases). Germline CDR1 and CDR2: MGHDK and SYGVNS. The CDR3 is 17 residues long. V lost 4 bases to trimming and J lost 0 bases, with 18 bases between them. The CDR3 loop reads CASSVIDRKGANYGYTF. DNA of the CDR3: TGTGCCAGCAGTGTAATAGACAGAAAGGGTGCTAACTATGGCTACACCTTC.

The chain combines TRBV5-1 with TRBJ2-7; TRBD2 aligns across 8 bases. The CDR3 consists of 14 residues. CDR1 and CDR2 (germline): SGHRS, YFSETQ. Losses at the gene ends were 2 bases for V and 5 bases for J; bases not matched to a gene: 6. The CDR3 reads CASSLGAGGDEQYF. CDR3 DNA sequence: TGCGCCAGCAGCTTAGGGGCGGGGGGCGACGAGCAGTACTTC.

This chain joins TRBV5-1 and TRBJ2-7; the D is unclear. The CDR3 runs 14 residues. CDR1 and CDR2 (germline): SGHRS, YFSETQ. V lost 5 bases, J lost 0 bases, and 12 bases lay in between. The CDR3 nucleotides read TGCGCCAGCAGGGGCGCACCGAACTCCTACGAGCAGTACTTC. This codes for CASRGAPNSYEQYF.

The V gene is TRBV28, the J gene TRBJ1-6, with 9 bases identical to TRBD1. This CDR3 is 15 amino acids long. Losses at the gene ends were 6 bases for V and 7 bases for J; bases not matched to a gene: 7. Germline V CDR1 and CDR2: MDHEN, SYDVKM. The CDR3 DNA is TGTGCCAGCAGACCCTCGACAGGGGGGAATTCACCCCTCCACTTT. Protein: CASRPSTGGNSPLHF. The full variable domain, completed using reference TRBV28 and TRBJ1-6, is DVKVTQSSRYLVKRTGEKVFLECVQDMDHENMFWYRQDPGLGLRLIYFSYDVKMKEKGDIPEGYSVSREKKERFSLILESASTNQTSMYLCASRPSTGGNSPLHFGNGTRLTVT.

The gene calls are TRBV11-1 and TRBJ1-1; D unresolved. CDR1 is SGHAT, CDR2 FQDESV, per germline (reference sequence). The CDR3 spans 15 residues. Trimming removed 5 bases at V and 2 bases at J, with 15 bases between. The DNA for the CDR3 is TGTGCCAGCAGCCGCGACCCGGGTTTTAACACTGAAGCTTTCTTT. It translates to CASSRDPGFNTEAFF. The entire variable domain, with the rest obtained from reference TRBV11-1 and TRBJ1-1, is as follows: EAEVAQSPRYKITEKSQAVAFWCDPISGHATLYWYRQILGQGPELLVQFQDESVVDDSQLPKDRFSAERLKGVDSTLKIQPAELGDSAMYLCASSRDPGFNTEAFFGQGTRLTVV.

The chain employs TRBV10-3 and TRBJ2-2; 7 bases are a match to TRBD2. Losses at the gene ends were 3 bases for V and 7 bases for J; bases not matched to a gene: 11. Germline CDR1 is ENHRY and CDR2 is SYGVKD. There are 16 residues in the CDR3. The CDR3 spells CAISDGAGAWVGELFF. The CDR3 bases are TGTGCCATCAGTGATGGGGCGGGAGCATGGGTCGGGGAGCTGTTTTTT.

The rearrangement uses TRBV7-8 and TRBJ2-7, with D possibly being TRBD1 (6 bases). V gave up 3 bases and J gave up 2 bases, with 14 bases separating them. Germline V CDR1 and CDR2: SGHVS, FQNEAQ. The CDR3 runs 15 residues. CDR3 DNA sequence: TGTGCCAGCAGCTTCAGCACAGGGCCCACCTACGAGCAGTACTTC. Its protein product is CASSFSTGPTYEQYF.

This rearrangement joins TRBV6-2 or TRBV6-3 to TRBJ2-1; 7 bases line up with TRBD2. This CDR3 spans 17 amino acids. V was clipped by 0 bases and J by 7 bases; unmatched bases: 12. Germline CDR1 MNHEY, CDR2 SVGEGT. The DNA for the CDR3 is TGTGCCAGCAGTTACTCACGGGGCGGGAGAGTCCCGAATGAGCAGTTCTTC. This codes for CASSYSRGGRVPNEQFF.

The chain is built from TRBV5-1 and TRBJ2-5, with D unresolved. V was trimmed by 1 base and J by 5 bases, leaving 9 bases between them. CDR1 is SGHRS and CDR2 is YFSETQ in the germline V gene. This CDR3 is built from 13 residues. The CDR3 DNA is TGCGCCAGCAGCTTGTCCCCGCGGGAGACCCAGTACTTC. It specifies CASSLSPRETQYF.

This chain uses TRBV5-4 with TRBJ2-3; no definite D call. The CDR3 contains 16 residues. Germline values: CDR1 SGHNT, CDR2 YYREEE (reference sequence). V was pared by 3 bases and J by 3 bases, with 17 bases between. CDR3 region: CASSSWAKPSTDTQYF. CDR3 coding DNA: TGTGCCAGCAGCTCATGGGCAAAACCGTCGACAGATACGCAGTATTTT.

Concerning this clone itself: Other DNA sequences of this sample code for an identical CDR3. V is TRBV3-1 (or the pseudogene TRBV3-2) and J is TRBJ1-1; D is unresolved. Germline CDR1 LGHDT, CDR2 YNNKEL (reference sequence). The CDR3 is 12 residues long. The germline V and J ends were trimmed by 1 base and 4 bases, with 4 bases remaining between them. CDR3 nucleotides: TGTGCCAGCAGCCAAGGGAGCACTGAAGCTTTCTTT. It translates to CASSQGSTEAFF.

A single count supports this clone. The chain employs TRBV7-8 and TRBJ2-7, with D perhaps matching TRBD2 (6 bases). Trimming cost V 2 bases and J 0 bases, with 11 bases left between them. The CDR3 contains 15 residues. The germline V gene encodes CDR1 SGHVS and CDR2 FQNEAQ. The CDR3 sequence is CASSLWAGSSYEQYF. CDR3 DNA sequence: TGTGCCAGCAGCTTATGGGCGGGGAGCTCCTACGAGCAGTACTTC.

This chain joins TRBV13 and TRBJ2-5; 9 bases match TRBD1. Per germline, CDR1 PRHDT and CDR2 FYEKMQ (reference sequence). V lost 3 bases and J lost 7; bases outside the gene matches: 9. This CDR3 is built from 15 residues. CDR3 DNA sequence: TGTGCCAGCAGCTTGTACGCGGGACAGGGAGGGACCCAGTACTTC. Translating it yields CASSLYAGQGGTQYF.

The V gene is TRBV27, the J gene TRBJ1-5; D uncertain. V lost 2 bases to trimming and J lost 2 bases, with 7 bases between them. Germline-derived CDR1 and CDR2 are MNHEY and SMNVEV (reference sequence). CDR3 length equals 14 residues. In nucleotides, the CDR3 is TGTGCCAGCAGTTTACGAGCGGGCAATCAGCCCCAGCATTTT. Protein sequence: CASSLRAGNQPQHF.

The DNA of the CDR3 is TGTGCCAGCAGCCCGCGAGGAGGGACTAGCGGGAGCGAGCAGTACTTC. It is translated as CASSPRGGTSGSEQYF. This sequence joins TRBV5-8 and TRBJ2-7; the match to TRBD2 covers 14 bases. Germline values: CDR1 SGHTS, CDR2 YDEGEE. The V and J ends lost 4 bases and 6 bases, in that order; junction bases with no gene match: 9. This CDR3 is built from 16 residues.